This T cell receptor beta chain was sequenced for a study of breast tumors, draining lymph nodes, adjacent tissues. Concerning this clonotype itself: Its antigen is not identified. A much larger clone lies one base from this, so it may be a read error.

TCRdb re-called the multiplex PCR reads with MiXCR, one entry per CDR3 protein. Counted here are about 200,000 distinct CDR3 sequences, around 29% occurring once; the ten biggest clones make up roughly 4.3%. Breast cancer patients provided tissue from their axillary draining lymph nodes. The CDR3 covers 14 residues. Trimming left V 8 bases short and J 1 base short, with 12 bases between. The V gene's germline CDR1 is KGHSH and CDR2 LQKENI. Study-level results: Compared with basal-like, luminal-like tumors shared significantly more repertoire with nontumor tissue. Tumor T cell lymph node origin was a supported hypothesis, not proven. Compared with lymph nodes, tumors were less diverse; compared with nontumor tissue, more.

The sequence was obtained from a female donor with breast cancer. Some clones in this sample may be carry-over from other donors' samples. V and J are TRBV18 and TRBJ1-3; D remains ambiguous. The sequenced sample was axillary lymph node tissue. CDR3 nucleotides: TGTGCCAGCCCACAAGACATTTCTGGAAACACCATATATTTT. Amino acids: CASPQDISGNTIYF.